The sequence of this T cell receptor delta chain was determined in a study of gamma delta lymphoproliferative disorders and STAT genes. Across the whole study: Delta libraries were made per EuroClonality-NGS working group procedure.

With respect to this clone: Its antigen remains unknown. This likely stems from a read error, as it lies one base from a far larger clone. At the DNA level, this CDR3 is encoded by other sequences in the same sample as well.

Whole-study results and caveats: Patient gamma repertoires clustered apart from healthy controls; delta did not. Low-frequency NGS calls may be less specific; leukemic clone sharing needs confirmation.

Sequencing used genomic DNA taken from PBMCs of patients and controls. The CDR3 runs to 18 residues. From germline, CDR1 is TVYSNPD and CDR2 GDNSRS (reference sequence). The ends lost 4 bases at V and 2 bases at J; junction bases unmatched: 20. TCRdb re-called the multiplex PCR reads through CATT. The sample has roughly 1,200 delta-chain clones; 1.9% are singletons. The receptor was derived from a human donor in good health. The specimen was blood. The rearrangement uses TRDV3 and TRDJ1; 9 bases fit TRDD3. CDR3 sequence: CASNLPGLLGDRTDKLIF. In DNA, the CDR3 is TGTGCCTCAAATCTTCCTGGGCTACTGGGGGACCGGACCGATAAACTCATCTTT.